This T cell receptor beta chain originates from a study of metastatic and nonmetastatic thyroid tumors. Whole-study findings and limits: As reported, TCR beta diversity in blood and tumor was significantly higher in malignant thyroid tumors than in benign nodules.

This CDR3 contains 13 residues. Deletions cut 8 bases from V and 6 bases from J, with 17 bases between. Prior to thyroid surgery, none of the patients had received any treatment. This clone was seen at least ten times. Antigen specificity is unknown. TCRdb reanalyzed the PCR reads with MiXCR. The sample records 35,000 to 40,000 clones, approximately 16% being singletons. This receptor was obtained from a female donor with papillary thyroid cancer or a benign thyroid nodule (not recorded which). Some clones in this sample may be carry-over from other donors' samples. Material for sequencing was tumor tissue. The chain carries TRBV12-3 or TRBV12-4 and TRBJ2-7; TRBD1 is a possible D gene (5 bases). DNA for the CDR3: TGTGCCAGCTCCATGGGTGACAGAAGCGAGCAGTACTTC. Protein: CASSMGDRSEQYF.